Listed below are T cell receptor beta chains from one sample, sequenced in a study of Graves' ophthalmopathy and Graves' hyperthyroidism. MiXCR, run by TCRdb on the multiplex PCR reads, gives a single entry per CDR3 protein. The table has 150,000 to 200,000 distinct CDR3 sequences, under 45% seen once. The sample comprised peripheral blood. The receptors derive from a young man with Graves' ophthalmopathy. Both conserved end residues are part of each CDR3. A D gene is named only where the DNA matches it firmly. Clone size appears in some rows only: once, few, many, or a class for an expanded clone.

TRBV6-2/TRBV6-3	NA	NA	TRBJ1-2	CAGSFQQRGYTF	TGTGCCGGCAGTTTTCAGCAACGCGGCTACACCTTC
TRBV4-1	NA	NA	TRBJ2-5	CASSQEFHGTGLRTQYF	TGCGCCAGCAGCCAAGAGTTCCACGGGACGGGCCTTAGGACCCAGTACTTC
TRBV6-1	NA	NA	TRBJ1-2	CASSTGPYGYTF	TGTGCCAGCAGTACCGGTCCCTATGGCTACACCTTC
TRBV14	TRBD2	many	TRBJ2-5	CASSQVTGAGETQYF	TGTGCCAGCAGCCAAGTTACGGGAGCGGGGGAGACCCAGTACTTC
TRBV5-5	TRBD1	NA	TRBJ2-7	CASSLTAGGSHEQYF	TGTGCCAGCAGCTTAACGGCAGGGGGAAGCCACGAGCAGTACTTC
TRBV7-2	NA	NA	TRBJ2-2	CASSLKGLTTGELFF	TGTGCCAGCAGCTTAAAGGGTCTGACCACCGGGGAGCTGTTTTTT
TRBV4-3	NA	NA	TRBJ2-7	CASSQGQGESEQYF	TGCGCCAGCAGCCAAGGACAAGGGGAGAGCGAGCAGTACTTC
TRBV4-1	NA	many	TRBJ2-7	CASSQDYPGIMDEQYF	TGCGCCAGCAGCCAAGATTACCCAGGGATTATGGACGAGCAGTACTTC
TRBV6-2/TRBV6-3	NA	many	TRBJ1-1	CASSPEYATEAFF	TGTGCCAGCAGTCCTGAATACGCCACTGAAGCTTTCTTT
TRBV6-1	NA	NA	TRBJ1-3	CASSESITPHSGNTIYF	TGTGCCAGCAGTGAAAGTATAACACCCCACTCTGGAAACACCATATATTTT
TRBV29-1	NA	many	TRBJ2-7	CSVAGGRGGTYEQYF	TGCAGCGTTGCGGGGGGCCGAGGGGGTACCTACGAGCAGTACTTC
TRBV6-5	TRBD2	many	TRBJ2-7	CASSYVSGGEHEQYF	TGTGCCAGCAGTTACGTGTCGGGGGGTGAGCACGAGCAGTACTTC
TRBV28	NA	many	TRBJ2-5	CASSEGIRYQETQYF	TGTGCCAGCAGTGAGGGGATTCGGTACCAAGAGACCCAGTACTTC
TRBV6-2/TRBV6-3	TRBD2	many	TRBJ2-2	CASSYSSGRANTGELFF	TGTGCCAGCAGTTACTCGAGTGGGAGGGCCAACACCGGGGAGCTGTTTTTT
TRBV6-1	NA	NA	TRBJ2-7	CASSPLTGGYEQYF	TGTGCCAGCAGCCCTTTGACGGGTGGGTACGAGCAGTACTTC
TRBV12-3/TRBV12-4	NA	NA	TRBJ2-7	CASTAEANAYEQYF	TGTGCCAGTACGGCTGAGGCAAATGCCTACGAGCAGTACTTC
TRBV12-3/TRBV12-4	NA	NA	TRBJ1-2	CASSFADFYGYTF	TGTGCCAGCAGTTTTGCAGACTTCTATGGCTACACCTTC
TRBV12-3/TRBV12-4	NA	many	TRBJ1-5	CASSFHSNQPQHF	TGTGCCAGCAGTTTCCATAGCAATCAGCCCCAGCATTTT
TRBV6-1	NA	NA	TRBJ1-6	CASLGGASYNSPLHF	TGTGCCAGCCTGGGGGGGGCATCCTATAATTCACCCCTCCACTTT
TRBV20-1	NA	NA	TRBJ1-1	CSARMGVGGDEAFF	TGCAGTGCTAGAATGGGGGTTGGGGGGGATGAAGCTTTCTTT
TRBV12-3/TRBV12-4	TRBD2	once	TRBJ2-7	CASSLGWSPDAPGLGRSEQYF	TGTGCCAGCAGTTTAGGTTGGTCCCCCGACGCACCGGGACTAGGGCGGAGCGAGCAGTACTTC
TRBV7-3	TRBD2	NA	TRBJ2-7	CASSLIGGTYEQYF	TGTGCCAGCAGCTTAATCGGGGGGACCTACGAGCAGTACTTC
TRBV20-1	NA	many	TRBJ2-5	CSAADQLWETQYF	TGCAGTGCTGCCGATCAGTTGTGGGAGACCCAGTACTTC
TRBV28	NA	many	TRBJ1-5	CASSPRGVRNQPQHF	TGTGCCAGCAGCCCCAGGGGCGTAAGGAATCAGCCCCAGCATTTT
TRBV28	NA	many	TRBJ1-1	CASSPGLVNTEAFF	TGTGCCAGCAGTCCCGGACTGGTGAACACTGAAGCTTTCTTT
TRBV7-2	NA	many	TRBJ2-2	CASSLQTPRRGELFF	TGTGCCAGCAGCTTACAGACCCCCCGCCGCGGGGAGCTGTTTTTT
TRBV27	NA	NA	TRBJ2-5	CASSLTEQETQYF	TGTGCCAGCAGTTTAACGGAACAAGAGACCCAGTACTTC
TRBV2	NA	many	TRBJ1-5	CASSEARPPDQPQHF	TGTGCCAGCAGTGAAGCCCGACCGCCAGATCAGCCCCAGCATTTT
TRBV6-2/TRBV6-3	NA	many	TRBJ2-2	CASSWQIESTGELFF	TGTGCCAGCAGTTGGCAGATAGAATCCACCGGGGAGCTGTTTTTT
TRBV28	NA	many	TRBJ2-2	CASNAPPRESELFF	TGTGCCAGCAACGCCCCCCCCCGGGAGTCGGAGCTGTTTTTT
TRBV12-3/TRBV12-4	NA	many	TRBJ1-2	CASSTRTPYGYTF	TGTGCCAGCAGTACGCGGACTCCTTATGGCTACACCTTC